The source of this TCR beta chain is a study of tumor-infiltrating lymphocytes in glioblastoma multiforme. Study observations and caveats: Clone frequencies may be distorted by unequal TCR transcripts per cell.

TCRB libraries came from RNA via three nested multiplex PCR rounds. Input was around 0.5 ug total RNA, reverse-transcribed with a C-beta primer. No unique molecular identifiers were described for these TCRB libraries. Via MiXCR, TCRdb re-called the multiplex PCR reads, giving one row per CDR3 protein. The table records 20,000 or so distinct CDR3 sequences, 60% to 80% of them present only once. A single count supports this clonotype. Its antigen is as yet unknown. Germline V gene sequence: CDR1 DFQATT, CDR2 SNEGSKA (reference sequence). This CDR3 contains 11 residues. The V end lost 6 bases, the J end lost 7 bases, and 7 bases lay between the germline ends.

This sequence was found in a male donor with glioblastoma. The sample comprised peripheral blood. The chain has TRBV20-1 and TRBJ2-6; D uncertain. In DNA, the CDR3 is TGCAGTGCGGAAAATGCCAACGTCCTGACTTTC. It specifies CSAENANVLTF.